The 5 T cell receptor beta chains presented below share a single source sample, sequenced in a study of T cells after yellow fever vaccination. TCRdb used MiXCR to reprocess the 5' RACE reads, holding one entry per CDR3 protein. The profile shows over 45,000 distinct CDR3 sequences, approximately 7% of them singletons. The sequences come from CD8+ T cells sorted from PBMCs, collected on the day of the first yellow fever vaccination. The receptor source for this set is a man younger than 35 who received the YFV17D yellow fever vaccine.

This chain uses TRBV4-2 with TRBJ2-1; 7 bases align to TRBD1. This CDR3 is built from 17 residues. Germline CDR1 reads LGHNA; CDR2 reads YNFKEQ. V lost 1 base, J lost 8 bases, and 14 bases stayed unmatched. In DNA, the CDR3 is TGTGCCAGCAGCCAAGCCACCTTGGTGATAGGGGGCGATGAGCAGTTCTTC. The encoded protein is CASSQATLVIGGDEQFF.

This clonotype was seen repeatedly, ten times or more. The chain joins TRBV11-2 to TRBJ2-3, with 10 bases fitting TRBD1. V lost 5 bases to trimming and J lost 1 base; unmatched junction nucleotides: 3. Germline lookup yields CDR1 SGHAT and CDR2 FQNNGV. This CDR3 is built from 15 residues. CDR3 residues: CASSLGTGGTDTQYF. The DNA of the CDR3 is TGTGCCAGCAGCCTAGGGACAGGGGGCACAGATACGCAGTATTTT.

This clonotype was picked up many times. The V and J genes are TRBV4-3 and TRBJ2-4, with TRBD2 identical over 11 bases. The CDR3 is made up of 19 amino acids. CDR1 LGHNA and CDR2 YSLEER come from the germline V gene. V lost 0 bases, J lost 0 bases, and 7 bases stayed unmatched. DNA of the CDR3: TGCGCCAGCAGCCAAGACGAGGCTAGCGGGGGGCTAGCCAAAAACATTCAGTACTTC. Translating it yields CASSQDEASGGLAKNIQYF.

This clonotype turned up a few times. This chain connects TRBV27 to TRBJ2-4; D is possibly TRBD2 (7 bases). The germline CDR1 and CDR2 sequences are MNHEY and SMNVEV (reference sequence). V dropped 5 bases and J dropped 0 bases, with 17 bases sitting between them. The CDR3 length is 17 residues. CDR3 nucleotide sequence: TGTGCCAGCAGTAGATCATACGGGGGGCCAGCCAAAAACATTCAGTACTTC. Its translation is CASSRSYGGPAKNIQYF.

This clonotype has at least ten counts. The V call is TRBV13, the J call TRBJ2-1, with 10 bases matching TRBD2. Germline V CDR1 and CDR2: PRHDT, FYEKMQ (reference sequence). The length of the CDR3 is 15 residues. V was pared by 5 bases and J by 2 bases, with 3 bases of the junction left unmatched. The CDR3 reads CASSRSGGAYNEQFF. The CDR3, as DNA: TGTGCCAGCAGCCGGAGCGGGGGGGCCTACAATGAGCAGTTCTTC.